A selection of T cell receptor beta chains follows, all from one sample in a study of blood T cell repertoires in COVID-19. TCRdb's copy holds only in-frame clones and misses some; the assay was immunoSEQ multiplex PCR. The data contain about 150,000 clones, about 90% of them singletons. Sequencing used peripheral blood. The source is a man in his fifties with acute or convalescent COVID-19. Both conserved end residues are part of each CDR3. Each record gives: J gene, clone size, V gene, CDR3 length, D gene, CDR3 protein, CDR3 DNA. The D gene is left open where the match is weak. Size values are once, few and many counts, or a class for expanded clones, and some rows have none.

TRBJ2-2,NA,TRBV19,16,TRBD1,CASSAWDRGSTGELFF,TGTGCCAGTAGTGCCTGGGACAGGGGATCAACCGGGGAGCTGTTTTTT
TRBJ2-7,NA,TRBV19,15,TRBD1,CASSTTTGAPFEQYF,TGTGCCAGTAGTACTACTACAGGGGCCCCTTTCGAGCAGTACTTC
TRBJ2-1,few,TRBV5-4,14,NA,CASSLTGGVGEQFF,TGTGCCAGCAGCTTGACAGGGGGGGTCGGGGAGCAGTTCTTC
TRBJ1-4,NA,TRBV20-1,15,TRBD1,CSASDRERTNEKLFF,TGCAGTGCTAGTGACAGGGAAAGAACTAATGAAAAACTGTTTTTT
TRBJ1-1,NA,TRBV7-2,14,NA,CASSLGAQNTEAFF,TGTGCCAGCAGCTTAGGGGCACAAAACACTGAAGCTTTCTTT
TRBJ1-2,NA,TRBV4-3,14,NA,CASGRTDQNYGYTF,TGCGCCAGCGGACGGACAGACCAAAACTATGGCTACACCTTC
TRBJ1-1,NA,TRBV19,14,NA,CASSIGGLSTEAFF,TGTGCCAGTAGTATTGGGGGGTTGAGCACTGAAGCTTTCTTT
TRBJ1-3,NA,TRBV5-8,15,NA,CASSRTGTTGNTIYF,TGTGCCAGCAGCCGAACCGGGACTACTGGAAACACCATATATTTT
TRBJ1-2,NA,TRBV6-5,15,TRBD1,CASRARQGANYGYTF,TGTGCCAGCAGAGCGAGACAGGGCGCTAACTATGGCTACACCTTC
TRBJ2-1,NA,TRBV9,16,NA,CASSVSPDSSYNEQFF,TGTGCCAGCAGCGTATCCCCGGACAGCTCCTACAATGAGCAGTTCTTC
TRBJ2-7,NA,TRBV10-2,14,NA,CASSGLQGNVEQYF,TGCGCCAGCAGTGGTCTACAGGGAAACGTCGAGCAGTACTTC
TRBJ2-3,NA,TRBV18,17,TRBD2,CASSPSGGGKSTDTQYF,TGTGCCAGCTCACCTAGTGGCGGGGGGAAAAGCACAGATACGCAGTATTTT
TRBJ1-2,NA,TRBV7-9,14,TRBD1,CANDWDSLFYGYTF,TGTGCCAACGACTGGGACAGCTTATTCTATGGCTACACCTTC
TRBJ2-1,NA,TRBV7-6,15,TRBD2,CASSLGLAGVNEQFF,TGTGCCAGCAGCTTAGGACTAGCGGGAGTCAATGAGCAGTTCTTC
TRBJ2-1,once,TRBV4-3,17,TRBD1,CASSQEGAGQGAHEQFF,TGCGCCAGCAGCCAAGAGGGGGCGGGACAGGGGGCTCATGAGCAGTTCTTC
TRBJ2-2,NA,TRBV12-5,16,TRBD2,CASAVRLAGNTGELFF,TGTGCTAGTGCCGTTAGACTAGCGGGTAACACCGGGGAGCTGTTTTTT
TRBJ2-3,NA,TRBV28,15,TRBD1,CASSSRQGVTDTQYF,TGTGCCAGCAGTTCACGACAGGGGGTCACAGATACGCAGTATTTT
TRBJ2-1,NA,TRBV7-2,16,TRBD1,CASSGRTGVSYNEQFF,TGTGCCAGCAGCGGAAGGACAGGGGTCTCCTACAATGAGCAGTTCTTC
TRBJ1-2,NA,TRBV6-6,14,NA,CASSYDGGRDGYTF,TGTGCCAGCAGTTATGACGGGGGGCGGGATGGCTACACCTTC
TRBJ2-7,NA,TRBV28,16,TRBD2,CASTVSRTSGRYEQYF,TGTGCCAGCACCGTTTCCCGGACTAGCGGGAGGTACGAGCAGTACTTC
TRBJ1-3,NA,TRBV6-5,13,NA,CASSTGHGNTIYF,TGTGCCAGCAGTACTGGACACGGAAACACCATATATTTT
TRBJ2-2,once,TRBV9,15,NA,CASSGRQAAGGELFF,TGTGCCAGCAGCGGACGACAGGCGGCGGGCGGGGAGCTGTTTTTT
TRBJ2-2,NA,TRBV5-1,15,TRBD1,CASRQGASNTGELFF,TGCGCCAGTAGACAGGGGGCTTCGAACACCGGGGAGCTGTTTTTT
TRBJ2-5,NA,TRBV7-2,16,TRBD2,CASSSGLAGGGETQYF,TGTGCCAGCAGCTCGGGACTAGCGGGAGGGGGAGAGACCCAGTACTTC
TRBJ2-6,NA,TRBV9,20,NA,CASSVTTYLASDSGANVLTF,TGTGCCAGCAGCGTCACGACCTACTTAGCAAGTGACTCTGGGGCCAACGTCCTGACTTTC
TRBJ2-3,NA,TRBV7-2,12,TRBD2,CASSPLAGAQYF,TGTGCCAGCAGCCCACTAGCGGGGGCGCAGTATTTT
TRBJ2-4,NA,TRBV18,13,NA,CASSPLRVNIQYF,TGTGCCAGCTCACCACTTCGGGTAAACATTCAGTACTTC
TRBJ2-1,NA,TRBV4-1,14,NA,CASSQMAGWHEQFF,TGCGCCAGCAGCCAAATGGCAGGGTGGCATGAGCAGTTCTTC
TRBJ2-2,NA,TRBV9,15,NA,CASSVDGANTGELFF,TGTGCCAGCAGCGTAGACGGGGCGAACACCGGGGAGCTGTTTTTT
TRBJ1-2,NA,TRBV7-2,15,NA,CASSLDSRGPMGYTF,TGTGCCAGCAGCTTAGACTCCCGAGGGCCTATGGGCTACACCTTC
TRBJ2-1,NA,TRBV15,15,TRBD2,CATSTGTSGVNEQFF,TGTGCCACCAGCACTGGGACTAGCGGGGTCAATGAGCAGTTCTTC
TRBJ1-5,NA,TRBV24-1,16,NA,CATSATGQPGNQPQHF,TGTGCCACGTCCGCGACAGGCCAACCGGGGAATCAGCCCCAGCATTTT
TRBJ2-3,NA,TRBV5-4,18,TRBD2,CASSGAGTSPEGTDTQYF,TGTGCCAGCAGCGGCGCCGGGACTAGTCCCGAAGGCACAGATACGCAGTATTTT
TRBJ2-5,NA,TRBV2,14,NA,CASIPSDQRETQYF,TGTGCCAGCATACCTAGCGATCAAAGGGAGACCCAGTACTTC
TRBJ2-5,few,TRBV7-2,17,TRBD2,CASSLGLAGGPRETQYF,TGTGCCAGCAGCCTGGGACTAGCGGGGGGGCCACGAGAGACCCAGTACTTC
TRBJ1-4,NA,TRBV6-5,15,TRBD1,CASSYSGQGLGKLFF,TGTGCCAGCAGTTATAGCGGACAGGGTTTGGGAAAACTGTTTTTT
TRBJ1-5,NA,TRBV28,13,TRBD1,CASTPQGNQPQHF,TGTGCCAGCACCCCACAGGGGAATCAGCCCCAGCATTTT
TRBJ2-6,NA,TRBV28,17,NA,CASSTLRRGVGANVLTF,TGTGCCAGCAGCACTCTACGGCGGGGTGTAGGGGCCAACGTCCTGACTTTC
TRBJ2-3,NA,TRBV7-3,15,TRBD2,CASSHSGGDLDTQYF,TGTGCCAGCAGCCACAGCGGGGGGGACCTAGATACGCAGTATTTT
TRBJ1-5,NA,TRBV28,15,NA,CASSPPGGQGQPQHF,TGTGCCAGCAGTCCCCCGGGGGGGCAGGGGCAGCCCCAGCATTTT
TRBJ1-1,NA,TRBV2,14,TRBD1,CASSEGRGVTEAFF,TGTGCCAGCAGTGAAGGCAGGGGGGTCACTGAAGCTTTCTTT
TRBJ1-5,NA,TRBV18,15,NA,CASSPEQSSNQPQHF,TGTGCCAGCTCACCGGAACAGAGTAGCAATCAGCCCCAGCATTTT
TRBJ1-1,NA,TRBV5-6,14,NA,CASSFYRSRGEAFF,TGTGCCAGCAGCTTTTATAGGTCCCGGGGTGAAGCTTTCTTT
TRBJ2-3,NA,TRBV7-3,15,TRBD2,CASSLSAAGADTQYF,TGTGCCAGCAGCTTATCGGCGGCGGGGGCAGATACGCAGTATTTT
TRBJ2-2,NA,TRBV5-1,13,NA,CASSPSNTGELFF,TGCGCCAGCAGTCCGTCGAACACCGGGGAGCTGTTTTTT
TRBJ2-7,once,TRBV7-2,16,TRBD1,CASSLGGGQMIYEQYF,TGTGCCAGCAGCTTAGGTGGGGGACAGATGATCTACGAGCAGTACTTC
TRBJ2-1,once,TRBV18,15,NA,CASSPTRSSYNEQFF,TGTGCCAGCTCACCCACGAGGAGCTCCTACAATGAGCAGTTCTTC
TRBJ1-2,NA,TRBV6-5,14,NA,CASSYSREGYGYTF,TGTGCCAGCAGTTACTCGAGAGAGGGCTATGGCTACACCTTC
TRBJ1-4,NA,TRBV19,16,NA,CASSKFAAATNEKLFF,TGTGCCAGTAGTAAGTTTGCGGCAGCAACTAATGAAAAACTGTTTTTT
TRBJ2-3,NA,TRBV4-2,18,TRBD2,CASSNRPGTSGITDTQYF,TGTGCCAGCAGCAATCGTCCCGGGACTAGCGGGATCACAGATACGCAGTATTTT